This TCR beta chain originates from a study of patients and donors after allogeneic stem cell transplantation. The CDR3 consists of 15 residues. V lost 3 bases and J 1 base, leaving 9 bases between the germline ends. TCRdb redid the calling of the RT-PCR reads with MiXCR, one entry per CDR3 protein. There are 900,000 to 1,000,000 distinct CDR3 sequences in the sample; roughly 17% occur only once, and around 5.5% lies in the top ten. This TCR came from a human donor who was either an allogeneic HSCT recipient or a stem cell or donor lymphocyte infusion donor (not recorded which). It is not recorded whose cells these are; they may come from a transplant donor. Sequenced input: blood, either unsorted or a sorted T cell fraction (not recorded which). The rearrangement uses TRBV12-3 or TRBV12-4 and TRBJ2-2; D is undetermined. This CDR3 reads CASSLVVGNTGELFF. The CDR3 bases are TGTGCCAGCAGTTTGGTGGTTGGGAACACCGGGGAGCTGTTTTTT.